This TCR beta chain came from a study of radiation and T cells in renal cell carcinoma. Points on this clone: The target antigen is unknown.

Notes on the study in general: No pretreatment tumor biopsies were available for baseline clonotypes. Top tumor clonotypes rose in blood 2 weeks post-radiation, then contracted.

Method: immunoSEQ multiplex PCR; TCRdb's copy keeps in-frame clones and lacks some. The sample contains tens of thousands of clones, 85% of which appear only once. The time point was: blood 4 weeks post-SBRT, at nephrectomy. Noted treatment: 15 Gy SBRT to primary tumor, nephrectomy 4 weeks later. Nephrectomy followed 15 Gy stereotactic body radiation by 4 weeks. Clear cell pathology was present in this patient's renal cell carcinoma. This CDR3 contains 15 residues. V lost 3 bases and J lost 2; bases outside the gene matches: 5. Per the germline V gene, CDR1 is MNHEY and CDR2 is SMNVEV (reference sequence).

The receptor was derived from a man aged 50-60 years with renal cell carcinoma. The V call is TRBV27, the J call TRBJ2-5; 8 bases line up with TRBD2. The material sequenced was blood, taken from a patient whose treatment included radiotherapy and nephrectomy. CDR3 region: CASSFLASGQETQYF. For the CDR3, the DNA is TGTGCCAGCAGTTTCCTGGCTAGCGGGCAAGAGACCCAGTACTTC.